One sample yielded the 26 T cell receptor beta chains listed below, sequenced in a study of T cells in localized non-small cell lung cancer. Generated by immunoSEQ multiplex PCR, the TCRdb table keeps only in-frame clones and is missing some. The data hold some 50,000 clones, with approximately 80% observed a single time. Sequenced material: peripheral blood mononuclear cells, taken before any cancer treatment. Receptors originate from a man aged 35-75 years with stage III lung adenocarcinoma.

This clone appeared a few times. This rearrangement joins TRBV14 to TRBJ1-1; possibly TRBD1 for D (5 bases). The CDR3 covers 14 residues. V lost 1 base, J lost 4 bases, and 10 bases lay in between. Germline CDR1 is SGHDN and CDR2 is FVKESK. The chain's CDR3 is CASSQGRVGTEAFF. The CDR3, as DNA: TGTGCCAGCAGCCAAGGCAGGGTGGGCACTGAAGCTTTCTTT.

The J gene is TRBJ1-1, the V gene TRBV10-2; D unclear. Germline CDR1 reads WSHSY; CDR2 reads SAAADI. The CDR3 covers 14 residues. V was clipped by 7 bases and J by 0 bases, with 12 bases between them. In DNA form, the CDR3 reads TGCGCCAGCATGTCAGCGGATATGAACACTGAAGCTTTCTTT. This codes for CASMSADMNTEAFF.

The chain employs TRBV30 and TRBJ1-6; the D gene is possibly TRBD1 (6 bases). Germline CDR1 and CDR2: GTSNPN and SVGIG (reference sequence). This CDR3 contains 13 residues. V was clipped by 4 bases and J by 5 bases, with 9 bases between them. The CDR3 spells CAWTPGDNSPLHF. For the CDR3, the DNA is TGTGCCTGGACCCCAGGGGATAATTCACCCCTCCACTTT.

The chain links TRBV19 to TRBJ1-2; D is unresolved. V was clipped by 3 bases and J by 3 bases, with 8 bases between them. Germline lookup yields CDR1 LNHDA and CDR2 SQIVND (reference sequence). The length of the CDR3 is 13 residues. CDR3 bases: TGTGCCAGTAGTATCCCGGGAGACTATGGCTACACCTTC. It specifies CASSIPGDYGYTF.

This chain links TRBV6-5 with TRBJ2-7; D is unclear. CDR1 and CDR2 (germline): MNHEY, SVGAGI. The CDR3 extends over 11 amino acids. The ends were cut back, 9 bases at V and 3 bases at J, with 9 bases in the middle. The CDR3 region is CASSGGYEQYF. The CDR3 nucleotides are TGTGCCAGTTCCGGTGGCTACGAGCAGTACTTC.

J is TRBJ1-3 and V is TRBV6-5; D remains ambiguous. CDR3 size: 13 residues. Germline V CDR1 and CDR2: MNHEY, SVGAGI. The V end was cut by 10 bases, the J end by 3 bases, with 13 bases between. The CDR3 DNA is TGTGCCACTAGTGGGTCTAGTGGAAACACCATATATTTT. Encoded protein: CATSGSSGNTIYF.

The chain joins TRBV2 to TRBJ2-2, with a weak D call TRBD1 (6 bases). This CDR3 contains 14 residues. V lost 5 bases, J lost 4 bases, and 11 bases lay in between. The germline V gene encodes CDR1 SNHLY and CDR2 FYNNEI. The CDR3 protein is CASSLQGGTGELFF. Here the CDR3 DNA reads TGTGCCAGCAGTTTACAGGGCGGCACCGGGGAGCTGTTTTTT.

This clone was counted between two and nine times. The gene calls are TRBV19 and TRBJ2-7, with TRBD2 identical over 8 bases. The ends lost 3 bases at V and 2 bases at J; junction bases unmatched: 3. The CDR3 is 14 amino acids. In germline, CDR1 is LNHDA, CDR2 SQIVND (reference sequence). CDR3 nucleotides: TGTGCCAGTAGTATTGGACTAGCTCCCTACGAGCAGTACTTC. It codes for CASSIGLAPYEQYF.

This rearrangement joins TRBV10-3 to TRBJ2-7, with 8 bases aligning to TRBD2. Germline V gene lookup returns CDR1 ENHRY and CDR2 SYGVKD. The CDR3 length is 12 residues. Trimming removed 8 bases from V and 3 bases from J; junction bases left unmatched: 3. CDR3 amino acids: CAISREVYEQYF. CDR3 sequence (DNA): TGTGCCATCTCGCGGGAGGTCTACGAGCAGTACTTC.

V gene TRBV4-2 combines with J gene TRBJ1-2, with D perhaps matching TRBD1 (6 bases). The CDR3 has 15 amino acids. V lost 0 bases to trimming and J lost 7 bases, with 15 bases between them. Germline CDR1 reads LGHNA; CDR2 reads YNFKEQ. The CDR3 DNA reads TGTGCCAGCAGCCAAGAGGTAGGGGGAGAAGCTGGCTACACCTTC. Translating gives CASSQEVGGEAGYTF.

The chain recombines TRBV14 with TRBJ1-2; D is unresolved. CDR3 size: 13 residues. Trimming left V 0 bases short and J 4 bases short, with 6 bases between. Per germline, CDR1 SGHDN and CDR2 FVKESK. CDR3 sequence reads: CASSQDWSYGYTF. CDR3 in DNA: TGTGCCAGCAGCCAAGATTGGAGCTATGGCTACACCTTC.

This chain connects TRBV9 to TRBJ2-2, with D perhaps matching TRBD1 (6 bases). Trimming removed 0 bases from V and 5 bases from J, with 14 bases in between. This CDR3 is built from 16 residues. Germline-derived CDR1 and CDR2 are SGDLS and YYNGEE. The CDR3 loop is CASSVGGSGVTGELFF. CDR3 in DNA: TGTGCCAGCAGCGTAGGCGGGTCAGGGGTTACCGGGGAGCTGTTTTTT. The variable domain in full, completed from reference TRBV9 and TRBJ2-2, reads DSGVTQTPKHLITATGQRVTLRCSPRSGDLSVYWYQQSLDQGLQFLIQYYNGEERAKGNILERFSAQQFPDLHSELNLSSLELGDSALYFCASSVGGSGVTGELFFGEGSRLTVL.

The CDR3 is CASSRGGDQRLNEKLFF. The CDR3 DNA is TGTGCCAGCAGCAGGGGAGGGGATCAGAGACTTAATGAAAAACTGTTTTTT. The chain combines TRBV7-9 with TRBJ1-4; possible D gene TRBD1, 5 bases. CDR1 and CDR2 from the germline V gene are SEHNR and FQNEAQ (reference sequence). V lost 5 bases, J lost 4 bases, and 20 bases lay in between. The CDR3 sequence is 17 residues long.

The chain is built from TRBV29-1 and TRBJ2-5; maybe TRBD1 (6 bases). Germline values: CDR1 SQVTM, CDR2 ANQGSEA. This CDR3 contains 13 residues. V lost 0 bases, J lost 5 bases, and 10 bases lay in between. DNA for the CDR3: TGCAGCGTTGAAGACAGGGGCCGGGAGACCCAGTACTTC. Translating gives CSVEDRGRETQYF.

V usage is TRBV28 and J usage is TRBJ1-2; 7 nucleotides agree with TRBD1. Germline CDR1 MDHEN, CDR2 SYDVKM. The CDR3 length is 13 residues. J gave up 6 bases and V 3 bases, and 4 bases lay outside the gene matches. CDR3 in amino acids: CASSLEQGNGYTF. CDR3 bases: TGTGCCAGCAGTTTGGAACAGGGGAATGGCTACACCTTC.

The sample holds a few counts of this clone. Other DNA sequences in the same sample also yield this CDR3. The CDR3 bases are TGCGCCAGCAGCCAGGACAGGGGATCTAACTATGGCTACACCTTC. Its protein is CASSQDRGSNYGYTF. V is TRBV5-1 and J is TRBJ1-2; 9 positions agree with TRBD1. V dropped 4 bases and J dropped 0; count of bases not matched to a gene: 4. Germline CDR1 is SGHRS and CDR2 is YFSETQ. The CDR3 has 15 residues.

The V gene is TRBV18, the J gene TRBJ1-6, with TRBD1 matching 7 bases. Germline values: CDR1 KGHSH, CDR2 LQKENI. The CDR3 is 16 residues long. The ends lost 3 bases at V and 5 bases at J; junction bases unmatched: 7. The CDR3 DNA reads as TGTGCCAGCTCACCCGTGGGAGACAGGGATAATTCACCCCTCCACTTT. Translating gives CASSPVGDRDNSPLHF.

The chain joins TRBV7-2 to TRBJ2-1; TRBD2 is a possible D gene (7 bases). Trimming took 2 bases from V and 5 from J, leaving 13 bases between them. CDR1 is SGHTA and CDR2 is FQGNSA in the germline V gene. The CDR3 covers 15 residues. CDR3 sequence (DNA): TGTGCCAGCAGCTTAACGGGGGGCCTAGACAATGAGCAGTTCTTC. Protein: CASSLTGGLDNEQFF. The whole variable domain, filled in from reference TRBV7-2 and TRBJ2-1, reads GAGVSQSPSNKVTEKGKDVELRCDPISGHTALYWYRQSLGQGLEFLIYFQGNSAPDKSGLPSDRFSAERTGGSVSTLTIQRTQQEDSAVYLCASSLTGGLDNEQFFGPGTRLTVL.

This chain uses TRBV19 with TRBJ1-2, with TRBD1 identical over 8 bases. The V gene's germline CDR1 is LNHDA and CDR2 SQIVND (reference sequence). J lost 7 bases, V lost 9 bases, and 7 bases had no gene match. CDR3 size: 12 residues. Written as DNA, the CDR3 is TGTGCCAGCAGGGGGCTCGGAGTTGGCTACACCTTC. It specifies CASRGLGVGYTF.

V and J are TRBV27 and TRBJ1-2; 7 bases fit TRBD1. V lost 4 bases and J lost 2; bases outside the gene matches: 4. This CDR3 contains 14 residues. Looked up from germline, CDR1 is MNHEY and CDR2 is SMNVEV (reference sequence). CDR3 residues: CASSSTGFNYGYTF. The CDR3 DNA sequence: TGTGCCAGCAGTTCGACAGGGTTCAACTATGGCTACACCTTC.

V gene TRBV7-2 combines with J gene TRBJ2-3; either TRBD1 or TRBD2 may supply D (5 bases each). The CDR3 has 16 amino acids. The germline V gene encodes CDR1 SGHTA and CDR2 FQGNSA. V lost 5 bases to trimming and J lost 5 bases, with 20 bases between them. CDR3 amino acids: CASSPRRDPAGDTQYF. Written as DNA, the CDR3 is TGTGCCAGCAGCCCCCGCCGGGACCCAGCAGGAGATACGCAGTATTTT.

The genes are TRBV18 and TRBJ1-4; D perhaps matches TRBD1 (5 bases). Germline lookup yields CDR1 KGHSH and CDR2 LQKENI. Trimming stripped 6 bases from V and 7 bases from J, with 15 bases between. The CDR3 consists of 14 residues. CDR3 protein: CASSPGDGGEKLFF. CDR3 nucleotides: TGTGCCAGCTCTCCCGGGGACGGTGGTGAAAAACTGTTTTTT. Supplemented by reference TRBV18 and TRBJ1-4, the full variable domain reads NAGVMQNPRHLVRRRGQEARLRCSPMKGHSHVYWYRQLPEEGLKFMVYLQKENIIDESGMPKERFSAEFPKEGPSILRIQQVVRGDSAAYFCASSPGDGGEKLFFGSGTQLSVL.

The chain links TRBV11-2 to TRBJ1-6, with 7 bases matching TRBD1. The CDR3 is 14 amino acids. CDR1 and CDR2 from the germline V gene are SGHAT and FQNNGV. The trim removed 6 bases at V and 9 bases at J, leaving 8 bases unmatched. CDR3 DNA sequence: TGTGCCAGCAGAACACAGGGGACGGGTTCACCCCTCCACTTT. Translated, it gives CASRTQGTGSPLHF.

The rearrangement joins TRBV7-2 to TRBJ1-5; D may be TRBD1 (5 bases). The CDR3 runs 15 residues. Trimming took off 4 bases at V and 1 base at J, with 11 bases between the two ends. CDR1 is SGHTA and CDR2 is FQGNSA in the germline V gene. The CDR3 DNA reads TGTGCCAGCAGCTCCGTATGGGGGAGCAATCAGCCCCAGCATTTT. Encoded protein: CASSSVWGSNQPQHF.

The chain couples TRBV5-4 to TRBJ1-2; D possibly corresponds to TRBD1 (6 bases). The CDR3 covers 14 residues. Trimming took 4 bases from V and 8 from J, leaving 18 bases between them. In germline, CDR1 is SGHNT, CDR2 YYREEE (reference sequence). The CDR3 nucleotides read TGTGCCAGCAGCCAACAGGGCCCCTTGGGGGGCTACACCTTC. Translation gives CASSQQGPLGGYTF.

J is TRBJ2-3 and V is TRBV5-1; tentatively, D is TRBD2 (5 bases). This CDR3 has 17 amino acids. The V and J ends lost 0 bases and 1 base respectively, with 15 bases between them. The V gene's germline CDR1 is SGHRS and CDR2 YFSETQ. CDR3 loop: CASSLDPSGPGTDTQYF. The DNA for the CDR3 is TGCGCCAGCAGCTTGGACCCGAGCGGCCCCGGCACAGATACGCAGTATTTT.